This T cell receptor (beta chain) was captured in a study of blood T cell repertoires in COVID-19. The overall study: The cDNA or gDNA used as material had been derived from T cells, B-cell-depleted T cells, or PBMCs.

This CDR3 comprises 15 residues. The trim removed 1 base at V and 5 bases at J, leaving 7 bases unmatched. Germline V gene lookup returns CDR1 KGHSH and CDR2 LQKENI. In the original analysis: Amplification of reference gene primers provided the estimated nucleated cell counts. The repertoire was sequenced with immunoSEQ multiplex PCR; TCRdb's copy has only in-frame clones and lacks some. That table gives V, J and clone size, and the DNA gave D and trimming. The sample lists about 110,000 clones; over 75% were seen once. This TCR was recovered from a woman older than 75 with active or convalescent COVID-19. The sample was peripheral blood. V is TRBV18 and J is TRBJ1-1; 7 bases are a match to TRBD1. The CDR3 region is CASSPQGASRTEAFF. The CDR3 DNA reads TGTGCCAGCTCACCACAGGGGGCGAGTCGTACTGAAGCTTTCTTT. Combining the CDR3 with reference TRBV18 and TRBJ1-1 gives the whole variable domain NAGVMQNPRHLVRRRGQEARLRCSPMKGHSHVYWYRQLPEEGLKFMVYLQKENIIDESGMPKERFSAEFPKEGPSILRIQQVVRGDSAAYFCASSPQGASRTEAFFGQGTRLTVV.